This T cell receptor (beta chain) comes out of a study of Ad26.COV2.S vaccination and SARS-CoV-2 variants. Across the study: Donor was one of the participants in the Ad26.COV2.S arm of the COV1001 trial. Into the muscle, Ad26.COV2.S was dosed once or twice, 56 days apart. Study-wide results and limits: Recipients of vaccine and of placebo showed similar breadth of their non-spike TCR repertoires.

As regards this clone: Its antigen is not identified.

Germline assignment: CDR1 SGDLS and CDR2 YYNGEE. The CDR3 covers 15 residues. V shed 3 bases and J shed 4 bases, with 16 bases lying between them. Treatment in this sample: some 19 received Ad26.COV2.S at low or high dose, single or two shots; roughly 5 received placebo; per-sample allocation not given. On day 63 after the first injection, vaccine and placebo recipients gave samples. Whoever gave the sample was an adult aged 18-55 years in Boston. Sequencing was performed with immunoSEQ multiplex PCR; in TCRdb, only in-frame clones are kept and a portion is missing. This table has about 350,000 clones, around 83% appearing once.

This receptor was identified in a person between 18 and 60 years old who received the Ad26.COV2.S COVID-19 vaccine or a placebo. J is TRBJ1-2 and V is TRBV9, with D possibly TRBD1 on 6 matching bases. Sequencing was performed on peripheral blood, taken in a trial of Ad26.COV2.S vaccine versus placebo. CDR3 amino acids: CASSANRVDAYGYTF. The CDR3 DNA follows: TGTGCCAGCAGCGCAAACAGGGTGGACGCCTATGGCTACACCTTC.